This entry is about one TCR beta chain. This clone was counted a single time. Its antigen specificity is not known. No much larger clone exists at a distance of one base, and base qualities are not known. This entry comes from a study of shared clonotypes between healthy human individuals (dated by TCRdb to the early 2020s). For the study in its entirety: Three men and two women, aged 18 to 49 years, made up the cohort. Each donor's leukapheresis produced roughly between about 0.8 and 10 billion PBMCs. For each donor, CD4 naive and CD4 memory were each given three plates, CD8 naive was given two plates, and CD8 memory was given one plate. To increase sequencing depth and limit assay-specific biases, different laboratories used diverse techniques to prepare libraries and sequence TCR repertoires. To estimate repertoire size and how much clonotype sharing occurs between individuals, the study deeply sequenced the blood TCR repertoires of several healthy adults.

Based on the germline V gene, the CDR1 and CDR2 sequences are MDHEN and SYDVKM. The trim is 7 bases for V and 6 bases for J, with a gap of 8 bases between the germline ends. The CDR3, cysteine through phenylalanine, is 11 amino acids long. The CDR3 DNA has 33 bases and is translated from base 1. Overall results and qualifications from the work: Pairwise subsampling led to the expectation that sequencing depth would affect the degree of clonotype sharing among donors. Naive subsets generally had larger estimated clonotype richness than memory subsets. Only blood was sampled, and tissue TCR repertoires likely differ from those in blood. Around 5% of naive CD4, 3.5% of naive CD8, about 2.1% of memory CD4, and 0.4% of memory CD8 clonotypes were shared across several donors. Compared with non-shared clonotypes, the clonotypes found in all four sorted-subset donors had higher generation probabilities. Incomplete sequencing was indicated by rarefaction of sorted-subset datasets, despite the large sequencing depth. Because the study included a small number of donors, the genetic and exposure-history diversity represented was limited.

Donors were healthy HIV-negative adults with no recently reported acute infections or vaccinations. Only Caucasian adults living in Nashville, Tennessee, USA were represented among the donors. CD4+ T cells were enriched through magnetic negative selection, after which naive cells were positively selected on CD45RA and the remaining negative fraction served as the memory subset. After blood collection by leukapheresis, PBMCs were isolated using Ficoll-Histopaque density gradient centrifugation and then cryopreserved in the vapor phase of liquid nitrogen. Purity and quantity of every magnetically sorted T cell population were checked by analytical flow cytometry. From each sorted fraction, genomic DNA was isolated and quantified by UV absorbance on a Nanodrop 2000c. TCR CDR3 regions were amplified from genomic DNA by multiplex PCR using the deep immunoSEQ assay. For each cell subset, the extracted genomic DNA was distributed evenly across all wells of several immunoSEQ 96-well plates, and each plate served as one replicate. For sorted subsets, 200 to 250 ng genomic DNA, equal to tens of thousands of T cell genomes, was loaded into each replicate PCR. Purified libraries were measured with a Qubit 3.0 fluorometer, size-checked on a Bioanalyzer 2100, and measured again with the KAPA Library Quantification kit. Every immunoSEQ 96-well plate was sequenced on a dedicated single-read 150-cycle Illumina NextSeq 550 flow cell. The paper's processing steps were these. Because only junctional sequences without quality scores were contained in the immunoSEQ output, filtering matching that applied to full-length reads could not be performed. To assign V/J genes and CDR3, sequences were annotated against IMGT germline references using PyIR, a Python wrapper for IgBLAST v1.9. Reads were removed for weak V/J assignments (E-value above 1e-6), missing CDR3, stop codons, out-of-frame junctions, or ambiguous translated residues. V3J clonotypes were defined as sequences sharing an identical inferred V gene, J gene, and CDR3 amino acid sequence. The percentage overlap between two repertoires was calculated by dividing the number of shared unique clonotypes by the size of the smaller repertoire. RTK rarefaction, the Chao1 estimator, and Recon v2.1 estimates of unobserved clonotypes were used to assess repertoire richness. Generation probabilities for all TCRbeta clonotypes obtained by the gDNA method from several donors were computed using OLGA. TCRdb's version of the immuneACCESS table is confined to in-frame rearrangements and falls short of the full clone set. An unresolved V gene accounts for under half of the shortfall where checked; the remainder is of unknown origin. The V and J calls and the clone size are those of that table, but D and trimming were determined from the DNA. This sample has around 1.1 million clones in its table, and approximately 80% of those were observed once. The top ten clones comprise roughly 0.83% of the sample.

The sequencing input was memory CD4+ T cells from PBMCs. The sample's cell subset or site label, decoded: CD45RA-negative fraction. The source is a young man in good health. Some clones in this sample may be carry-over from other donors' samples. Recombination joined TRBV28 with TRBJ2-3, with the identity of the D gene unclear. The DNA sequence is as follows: TGTGCCAGCACTCTTCGGGATACGCAGTATTTT. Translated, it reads CASTLRDTQYF. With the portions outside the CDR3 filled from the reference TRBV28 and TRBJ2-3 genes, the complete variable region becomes DVKVTQSSRYLVKRTGEKVFLECVQDMDHENMFWYRQDPGLGLRLIYFSYDVKMKEKGDIPEGYSVSREKKERFSLILESASTNQTSMYLCASTLRDTQYFGPGTRLTVL.